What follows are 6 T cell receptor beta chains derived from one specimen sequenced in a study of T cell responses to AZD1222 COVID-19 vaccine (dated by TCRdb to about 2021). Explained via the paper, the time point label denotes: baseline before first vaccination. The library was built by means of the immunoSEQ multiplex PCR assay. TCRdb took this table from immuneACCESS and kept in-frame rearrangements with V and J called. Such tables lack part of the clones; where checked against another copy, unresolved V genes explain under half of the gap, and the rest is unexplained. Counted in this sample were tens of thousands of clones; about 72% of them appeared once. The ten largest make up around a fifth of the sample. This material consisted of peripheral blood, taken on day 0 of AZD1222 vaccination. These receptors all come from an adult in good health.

The CDR3 bases are TGCGCCAGCAGTGAGGGACAGGGGGCATATGAGCAGTTCTTC. Amino acid sequence: CASSEGQGAYEQFF. The chain has TRBV10-1 and TRBJ2-1; 11 nucleotides line up with TRBD1. After removal of 2 bases from V and 8 bases from J, the junction contained 2 bases not matched to a gene. The CDR3 sequence is 14 residues long. Germline V gene data show CDR1 as WNHNN and CDR2 as SYGVQD (reference sequence).

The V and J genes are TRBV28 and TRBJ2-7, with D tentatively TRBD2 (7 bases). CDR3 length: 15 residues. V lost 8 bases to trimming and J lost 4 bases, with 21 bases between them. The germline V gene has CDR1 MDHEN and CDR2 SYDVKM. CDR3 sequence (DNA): TGTGCCAGCTTCACGGGGGGCGCAGGACGGTACGAGCAGTACTTC. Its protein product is CASFTGGAGRYEQYF. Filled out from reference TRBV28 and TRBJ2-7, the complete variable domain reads DVKVTQSSRYLVKRTGEKVFLECVQDMDHENMFWYRQDPGLGLRLIYFSYDVKMKEKGDIPEGYSVSREKKERFSLILESASTNQTSMYLCASFTGGAGRYEQYFGPGTRLTVT.

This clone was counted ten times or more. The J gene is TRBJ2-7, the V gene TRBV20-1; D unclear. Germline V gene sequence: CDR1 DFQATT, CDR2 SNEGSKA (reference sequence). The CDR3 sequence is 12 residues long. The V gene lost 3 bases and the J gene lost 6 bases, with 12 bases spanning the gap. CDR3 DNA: TGCAGTGCTAGTAGTTGGTCATCCGAGCAGTACTTC. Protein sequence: CSASSWSSEQYF.

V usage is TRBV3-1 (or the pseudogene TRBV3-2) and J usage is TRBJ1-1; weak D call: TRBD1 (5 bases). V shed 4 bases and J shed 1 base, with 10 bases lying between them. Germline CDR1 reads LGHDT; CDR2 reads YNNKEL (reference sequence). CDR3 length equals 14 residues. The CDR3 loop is CASSLSTGNTEAFF. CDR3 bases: TGTGCCAGCAGCCTCTCCACAGGGAACACTGAAGCTTTCTTT.

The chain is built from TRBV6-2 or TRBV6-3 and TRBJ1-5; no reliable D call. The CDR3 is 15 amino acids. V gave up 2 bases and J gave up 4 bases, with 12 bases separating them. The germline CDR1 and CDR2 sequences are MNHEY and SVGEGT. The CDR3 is CASSYIGGLNQPQHF. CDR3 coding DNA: TGTGCCAGCAGTTACATAGGCGGATTGAATCAGCCCCAGCATTTT.

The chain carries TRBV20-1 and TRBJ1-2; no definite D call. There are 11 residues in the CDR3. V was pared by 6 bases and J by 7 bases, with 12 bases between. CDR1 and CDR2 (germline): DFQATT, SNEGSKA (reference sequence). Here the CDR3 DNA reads TGCAGTGCCCCAAGTACGGTTGGCTACACCTTC. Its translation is CSAPSTVGYTF.